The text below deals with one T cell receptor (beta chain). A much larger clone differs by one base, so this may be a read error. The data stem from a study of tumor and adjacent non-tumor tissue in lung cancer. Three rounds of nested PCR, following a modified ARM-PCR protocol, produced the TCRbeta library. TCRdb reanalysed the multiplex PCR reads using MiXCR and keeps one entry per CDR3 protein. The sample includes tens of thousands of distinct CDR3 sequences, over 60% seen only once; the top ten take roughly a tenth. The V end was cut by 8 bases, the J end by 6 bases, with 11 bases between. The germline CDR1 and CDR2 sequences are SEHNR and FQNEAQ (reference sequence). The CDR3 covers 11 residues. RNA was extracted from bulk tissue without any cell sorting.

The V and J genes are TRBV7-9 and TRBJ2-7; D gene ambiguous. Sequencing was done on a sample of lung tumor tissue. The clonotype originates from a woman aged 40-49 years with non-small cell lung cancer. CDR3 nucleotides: TGTGCCAGCTGCGCCACCCCCGAGCAGTACTTC. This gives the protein CASCATPEQYF. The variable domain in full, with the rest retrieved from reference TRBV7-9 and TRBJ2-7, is DTGVSQNPRHKITKRGQNVTFRCDPISEHNRLYWYRQTLGQGPEFLTYFQNEAQLEKSRLLSDRFSAERPKGSFSTLEIQRTEQGDSAMYLCASCATPEQYFGPGTRLTVT.